A selection of T cell receptor beta chains follows, all from one sample in a study of blood T cell repertoires in COVID-19. Generated by immunoSEQ multiplex PCR, the TCRdb table keeps only in-frame clones and is missing some. In the table there are approximately 490,000 clones, around nine tenths of which are singletons. Sequencing was carried out using PBMCs or T cells enriched from blood (not recorded which). The receptors shown here come from a woman aged 60-75 years who had recovered from COVID-19. The CDR3 runs from the conserved cysteine through the conserved F or W. The D gene is left open where the match is weak. Clone size is shown for a subset of rows, as once, few, many or a class of expanded clone.

clone size: -; V gene: TRBV7-4; J gene: TRBJ2-1; D gene: -; CDR3 DNA: TGTGCCAGCAGCTTAGACTCCCCCGGCTACAATGAGCAGTTCTTC; CDR3 protein: CASSLDSPGYNEQFF
clone size: few; V gene: TRBV2; J gene: TRBJ2-2; D gene: TRBD1; CDR3 DNA: TGTGCCAGCTCCGGACAGGGAGTCTACACCGGGGAGCTGTTTTTT; CDR3 protein: CASSGQGVYTGELFF
clone size: -; V gene: TRBV2; J gene: TRBJ1-3; D gene: TRBD1; CDR3 DNA: TGTGCCAGCAGTTCCGGGACAGGGCTTGGAAACACCATATATTTT; CDR3 protein: CASSSGTGLGNTIYF
clone size: -; V gene: TRBV5-1; J gene: TRBJ1-3; D gene: -; CDR3 DNA: TGCGCCAGCAGCTTGGGGACAGTCGGAAACACCATATATTTT; CDR3 protein: CASSLGTVGNTIYF
clone size: -; V gene: TRBV14; J gene: TRBJ1-2; D gene: TRBD1; CDR3 DNA: TGTGCCAGCAGCCGAAAGGGGGCAGGGGGTGAGAGTGGCTACACCTTC; CDR3 protein: CASSRKGAGGESGYTF
clone size: -; V gene: TRBV5-6; J gene: TRBJ1-1; D gene: TRBD1; CDR3 DNA: TGTGCCAGCAGCTTGTTGGCCGGGACAGCTGGAGGGACTGAAGCTTTCTTT; CDR3 protein: CASSLLAGTAGGTEAFF
clone size: -; V gene: TRBV6-5; J gene: TRBJ1-1; D gene: -; CDR3 DNA: TGTGCCAGCAGTTACTCGATGGCTCTGAACACTGAAGCTTTCTTT; CDR3 protein: CASSYSMALNTEAFF
clone size: -; V gene: TRBV13; J gene: TRBJ1-5; D gene: -; CDR3 DNA: TGTGCCAGCAGCTTAGGCCGGGAAGCCCAGCATTTT; CDR3 protein: CASSLGREAQHF
clone size: -; V gene: TRBV11-3; J gene: TRBJ2-1; D gene: -; CDR3 DNA: TGTGCCAGCAGCTTATATCCGAGCTCCTACAATGAGCAGTTCTTC; CDR3 protein: CASSLYPSSYNEQFF
clone size: -; V gene: TRBV28; J gene: TRBJ1-4; D gene: -; CDR3 DNA: TGTGCCAGCAGTTTATTGGCAGGTGAAAAACTGTTTTTT; CDR3 protein: CASSLLAGEKLFF
clone size: -; V gene: TRBV4-1; J gene: TRBJ1-2; D gene: TRBD1; CDR3 DNA: TGCGCCAGCAGCCAACCCCTGGGAGACAGGGTCCCTAACTATGGCTACACCTTC; CDR3 protein: CASSQPLGDRVPNYGYTF
clone size: -; V gene: TRBV18; J gene: TRBJ2-5; D gene: -; CDR3 DNA: TGTGCCAGCTCACCGGGGCCGGGAGAGACCCAGTACTTC; CDR3 protein: CASSPGPGETQYF
clone size: -; V gene: TRBV27; J gene: TRBJ1-1; D gene: TRBD1; CDR3 DNA: TGTGCCAGCAGCCACTACAGGGGCACTGAAGCTTTCTTT; CDR3 protein: CASSHYRGTEAFF
clone size: -; V gene: TRBV6-1; J gene: TRBJ1-3; D gene: TRBD1; CDR3 DNA: TGTGCCAGCAGTGAGACAGGGGCTGGAAACACCATATATTTT; CDR3 protein: CASSETGAGNTIYF
clone size: -; V gene: TRBV27; J gene: TRBJ1-6; D gene: -; CDR3 DNA: TGTGCCAGCAAGAGGTTAGCCGGGCAGGGTGATTCACCCCTCCACTTT; CDR3 protein: CASKRLAGQGDSPLHF
clone size: -; V gene: TRBV6-5; J gene: TRBJ2-7; D gene: TRBD1; CDR3 DNA: TGTGCCAGCGAGGGACAGCCACACCACTCCTACGAGCAGTACTTC; CDR3 protein: CASEGQPHHSYEQYF
clone size: -; V gene: TRBV11-2; J gene: TRBJ2-2; D gene: -; CDR3 DNA: TGTGCCAGCAGCCCGCAGGCAACCGGGGAGCTGTTTTTT; CDR3 protein: CASSPQATGELFF